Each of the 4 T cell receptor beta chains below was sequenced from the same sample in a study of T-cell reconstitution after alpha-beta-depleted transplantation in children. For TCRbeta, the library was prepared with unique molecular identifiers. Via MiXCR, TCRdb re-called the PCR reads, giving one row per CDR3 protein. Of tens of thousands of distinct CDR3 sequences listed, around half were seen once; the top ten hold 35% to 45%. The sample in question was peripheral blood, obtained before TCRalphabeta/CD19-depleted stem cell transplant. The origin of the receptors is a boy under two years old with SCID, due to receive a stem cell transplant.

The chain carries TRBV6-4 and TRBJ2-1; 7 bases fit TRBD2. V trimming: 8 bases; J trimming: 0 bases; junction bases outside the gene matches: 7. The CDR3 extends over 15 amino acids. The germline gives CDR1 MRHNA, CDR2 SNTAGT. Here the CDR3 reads CASSGGTSSYNEQFF. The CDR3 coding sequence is TGTGCCAGCTCGGGGGGAACGAGCTCCTACAATGAGCAGTTCTTC.

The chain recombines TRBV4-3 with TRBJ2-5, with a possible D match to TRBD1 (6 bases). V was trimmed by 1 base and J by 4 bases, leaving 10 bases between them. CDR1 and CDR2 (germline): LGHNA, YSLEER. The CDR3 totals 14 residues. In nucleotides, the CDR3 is TGCGCCAGCAGCCAAGTCGCAGGGGCAGAGACCCAGTACTTC. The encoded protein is CASSQVAGAETQYF.

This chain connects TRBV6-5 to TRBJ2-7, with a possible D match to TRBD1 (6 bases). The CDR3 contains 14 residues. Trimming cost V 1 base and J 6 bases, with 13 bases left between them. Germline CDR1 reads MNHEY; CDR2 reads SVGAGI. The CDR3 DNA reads TGTGCCAGCAGTTACTTGCAGGACAGATCCGAGCAGTACTTC. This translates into CASSYLQDRSEQYF.

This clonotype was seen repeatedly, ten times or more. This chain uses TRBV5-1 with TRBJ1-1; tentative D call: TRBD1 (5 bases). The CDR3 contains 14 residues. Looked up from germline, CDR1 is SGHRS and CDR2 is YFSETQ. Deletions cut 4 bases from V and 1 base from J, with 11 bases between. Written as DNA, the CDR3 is TGCGCCAGCAGCGAGGGACTTCGGAACACTGAAGCTTTCTTT. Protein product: CASSEGLRNTEAFF.